This T cell receptor beta chain comes out of a study of identical twins. Study-wide points: Invariant populations such as MAIT and iNKT cells could partly muddle zero-insertion analyses. Within monozygotic twins, out-of-frame TCR alpha sharing was underestimated by the models.

The germline V gene encodes CDR1 SEHNR and CDR2 FQNEAQ (reference sequence). V shed 5 bases and J 5 bases; nucleotides not matched to a gene: 13. CDR3 size: 17 residues. This clonotype was seen at least ten times. Its antigen is unidentified. TCRdb reprocessed the 5' RACE reads with MiXCR, giving one entry per CDR3 protein. The table shows 250,000 to 350,000 distinct CDR3 sequences, with 9.5% occurring only once. These data were likewise used in another study, on yellow fever vaccine responses in identical twins. That source notes: Reported findings indicate that twins' vaccine T cell responses seemed partially convergent, partially personalized.

The sequence came from a woman aged 18-29 years in good health. The rearrangement links TRBV7-9 to TRBJ1-1, with 11 bases lining up with TRBD1. The material sequenced was CD8+ T cells sorted from blood. The CDR3 loop is CASSPLRTGGADTEAFF. DNA for the CDR3: TGTGCCAGCAGCCCCTTGAGGACAGGGGGCGCGGATACTGAAGCTTTCTTT.